Presented here are 13 T cell receptor beta chains from one specimen sequenced in a study of blood T cell repertoires in COVID-19. TCRdb keeps only in-frame clones here, not all; method: immunoSEQ multiplex PCR. Of about 190,000 clones in the sample, roughly four fifths were seen once. The specimen was peripheral blood. These receptors came from a woman in her sixties or seventies with active or convalescent COVID-19.

This chain connects TRBV3-1 (or the pseudogene TRBV3-2) to TRBJ2-7; 9 nucleotides agree with TRBD1. The CDR3 sequence is 17 residues long. Trimming cost V 4 bases and J 0 bases; bases outside gene matches: 10. The germline gives CDR1 LGHDT, CDR2 YNNKEL (reference sequence). The CDR3 sequence is CASSPSWTGESSYEQYF. CDR3 DNA: TGTGCCAGCAGCCCAAGCTGGACAGGGGAAAGCTCCTACGAGCAGTACTTC.

The chain couples TRBV7-2 to TRBJ2-7; the match to TRBD2 covers 12 bases. Trimming took 7 bases from V and 4 from J; bases not matched to a gene: 11. Germline-derived CDR1 and CDR2 are SGHTA and FQGNSA. The CDR3 runs to 16 residues. This chain's CDR3 is CASNLNPSGRVYEQYF. Here the CDR3 DNA reads TGTGCCAGCAACCTGAATCCTAGCGGGAGGGTTTACGAGCAGTACTTC.

This chain connects TRBV5-5 to TRBJ1-5; tentatively, D is TRBD1 (5 bases). The V end was cut by 1 base, the J end by 7 bases, with 12 bases between. Germline CDR1 and CDR2: SGHKS and YYEKEE (reference sequence). This CDR3 region has 14 residues. In DNA form, the CDR3 reads TGTGCCAGCAGCTTGTTCGGGGGAGAACAGCCCCAGCATTTT. Translating it yields CASSLFGGEQPQHF.

On this clone: Other DNA sequences in this sample translate to the same CDR3. The genes are TRBV2 and TRBJ1-1; D is uncertain. The V gene's germline CDR1 is SNHLY and CDR2 FYNNEI. Deletions cut 4 bases from V and 0 bases from J, with 9 bases between. The CDR3 is 14 residues long. The CDR3, as DNA: TGTGCCAGCAGTGGTCGGCGGATGAACACTGAAGCTTTCTTT. It yields the protein CASSGRRMNTEAFF. The full variable domain, its missing parts supplied by reference TRBV2 and TRBJ1-1, is EPEVTQTPSHQVTQMGQEVILRCVPISNHLYFYWYRQILGQKVEFLVSFYNNEISEKSEIFDDQFSVERPDGSNFTLKIRSTKLEDSAMYFCASSGRRMNTEAFFGQGTRLTVV.

V gene TRBV5-1 combines with J gene TRBJ2-1; 11 positions match TRBD2. The CDR3 is made up of 15 amino acids. From germline, CDR1 is SGHRS and CDR2 YFSETQ. V lost 2 bases, J lost 6 bases, and 4 bases stayed unmatched. CDR3 region: CASSFSGRAVNEQFF. The CDR3, as DNA: TGCGCCAGCAGCTTTAGCGGGAGGGCCGTCAATGAGCAGTTCTTC.

The J gene is TRBJ2-2, the V gene TRBV2; the D is unclear. The CDR3 is made up of 12 amino acids. Trimming removed 6 bases at V and 3 bases at J, with 5 bases between. Germline CDR1 reads SNHLY; CDR2 reads FYNNEI. The CDR3 DNA reads TGTGCCAGCAGAGCCGACACCGGGGAGCTGTTTTTT. Amino acids: CASRADTGELFF.

J is TRBJ2-5 and V is TRBV7-3; 10 nucleotides line up with TRBD2. The germline V gene encodes CDR1 SGHTA and CDR2 FQGTGA. This CDR3 is 16 amino acids long. Losses at the gene ends were 2 bases for V and 5 bases for J; bases not matched to a gene: 8. The CDR3: CASSLSEASGSETQYF. CDR3 DNA: TGTGCCAGCAGCTTATCTGAGGCTAGCGGGAGCGAGACCCAGTACTTC.

The chain combines TRBV15 with TRBJ2-3, with 9 bases aligning to TRBD2. J was trimmed by 6 bases and V by 1 base; bases with no gene match: 11. This CDR3 spans 17 amino acids. Germline V lookup: CDR1 LNHNV, CDR2 YYDKDF (reference sequence). CDR3: CATSRGDGAGGGDTQYF. DNA of the CDR3: TGTGCCACCAGCAGAGGGGACGGCGCGGGAGGGGGTGATACGCAGTATTTT.

In this sample, this clone turned up a few times. This rearrangement joins TRBV2 to TRBJ1-2; D call uncertain. CDR1 and CDR2 (germline): SNHLY, FYNNEI. Trimming pared 8 bases from V and 5 bases from J, leaving 12 bases between. This CDR3 has 12 residues. The DNA of the CDR3 is TGTGCCAGCCGGGGTGATGGGTATGGCTACACCTTC. This gives the protein CASRGDGYGYTF.

This chain uses TRBV28 with TRBJ1-1; D call uncertain. V shed 9 bases and J shed 3 bases, with 14 bases lying between them. Germline V lookup: CDR1 MDHEN, CDR2 SYDVKM. This CDR3 contains 13 residues. The chain's CDR3 is CASDSSRHTEAFF. CDR3 DNA: TGTGCCAGTGACTCCTCCCGGCACACTGAAGCTTTCTTT.

This clone was detected ten times or more. This chain connects TRBV10-2 to TRBJ2-7; 7 bases are a match to TRBD2. Germline trimming cut 6 bases from V and 2 bases from J; bases unmatched to any gene: 4. From germline, CDR1 is WSHSY and CDR2 SAAADI. There are 13 residues in the CDR3. CDR3 nucleotides: TGCGCCAGCAGATCGGGAGGACCCTACGAGCAGTACTTC. Amino acid sequence: CASRSGGPYEQYF.

CDR3 in amino acids: CASREGGAGELFF. The CDR3 DNA reads as TGTGCCAGCAGAGAGGGTGGGGCCGGGGAGCTGTTTTTT. The chain recombines TRBV28 with TRBJ2-2; TRBD2 is a possible D gene (5 bases). Germline CDR1 MDHEN, CDR2 SYDVKM. The CDR3 is 13 residues long. The V end was cut by 6 bases, the J end by 6 bases, with 11 bases between.

The chain combines TRBV7-9 with TRBJ2-5; D may be TRBD2 (6 bases). Germline CDR1 SEHNR, CDR2 FQNEAQ (reference sequence). The CDR3 spans 14 residues. The V end lost 4 bases, the J end lost 1 base, and 10 bases lay between the germline ends. CDR3 DNA sequence: TGTGCCAGCAGCTCGGGACTGTCCCAAGAGACCCAGTACTTC. It is translated as CASSSGLSQETQYF.